The clone carrying this T cell receptor (beta chain) was counted a few times. The data derive from a study of blood T cell repertoires in COVID-19. Profiled with immunoSEQ multiplex PCR; TCRdb holds only in-frame clones, not every one. The sample includes just over 300,000 clones, around 85% seen only once; the top ten take around 2.1%. The germline CDR1 and CDR2 sequences are MRHNA and SNTAGT. The CDR3 sequence is 15 residues long. Trimming took off 2 bases at V and 5 bases at J, with 15 bases between the two ends. The sequenced sample consisted of PBMCs or T cells enriched from blood (not recorded which). This receptor was taken from a man aged 30 to 39 who had recovered from COVID-19. The gene calls are TRBV6-4 and TRBJ1-2; perhaps TRBD1 as D (6 bases). CDR3 sequence (DNA): TGTGCCAGCAGTGACGGGGCAGGGGCAAGTTATGGCTACACCTTC. Residues: CASSDGAGASYGYTF.